A selection of T cell receptor beta chains follows, all from one sample in a study of PD-1 blockade in classical Hodgkin lymphoma. Clones were sequenced by immunoSEQ multiplex PCR, and TCRdb holds only the in-frame ones, with some missing. The sample consists of tens of thousands of clones, approximately 90% of them appearing once. This specimen was peripheral blood mononuclear cells (PBMCs), taken before the fourth cycle of nivolumab. These receptor sequences come from a human donor with classical Hodgkin lymphoma. CDR3s include the opening cysteine and the closing phenylalanine or tryptophan. Each record gives: D gene, clone size, J gene, V gene, CDR3 length, CDR3 DNA, CDR3 protein. The D gene is left open where the match is weak. Size is omitted from some rows. Given values are once, few, many or a class for expanded clones.

d_gene: .
abundance: .
j_gene: TRBJ2-2
v_gene: TRBV2
len: 15
CDR3nt: TGTGCCAGCAGTGAAAGCGGGTTAATGTCCGGGGAGCTGTTTTTT
CDR3aa: CASSESGLMSGELFF

d_gene: TRBD2
abundance: .
j_gene: TRBJ2-1
v_gene: TRBV18
len: 12
CDR3nt: TGTGCCAGCTCACCGGCTAGCGGGGAGCAGTTCTTC
CDR3aa: CASSPASGEQFF

d_gene: TRBD1
abundance: .
j_gene: TRBJ1-1
v_gene: TRBV11-3
len: 14
CDR3nt: TGTGCCAGCAGCTTAGGAGGGGGCTCGGCTGAAGCTTTCTTT
CDR3aa: CASSLGGGSAEAFF

d_gene: .
abundance: .
j_gene: TRBJ2-7
v_gene: TRBV29-1
len: 11
CDR3nt: TGCAGCGTTGAAAGGCAGGGCGAGCAGTACTTC
CDR3aa: CSVERQGEQYF

d_gene: TRBD1
abundance: .
j_gene: TRBJ1-4
v_gene: TRBV7-9
len: 14
CDR3nt: TGTGCCAGCAGCCCACGACAGGGGGCGGAAAAACTGTTTTTT
CDR3aa: CASSPRQGAEKLFF

d_gene: TRBD1
abundance: once
j_gene: TRBJ2-7
v_gene: TRBV6-6
len: 14
CDR3nt: TGTGCCAGCAGCTCATGGGGGACAGGGTACGAGCAGTACTTC
CDR3aa: CASSSWGTGYEQYF

d_gene: TRBD2
abundance: .
j_gene: TRBJ2-5
v_gene: TRBV9
len: 15
CDR3nt: TGTGCCAGCACCCTTGGGCGGGGGATAAGAGAGACCCAGTACTTC
CDR3aa: CASTLGRGIRETQYF

d_gene: .
abundance: .
j_gene: TRBJ2-3
v_gene: TRBV6-4
len: 15
CDR3nt: TGTGCCAGCAGTGACGACAGCACTAGCACAGATACGCAGTATTTT
CDR3aa: CASSDDSTSTDTQYF

d_gene: TRBD1
abundance: .
j_gene: TRBJ1-3
v_gene: TRBV4-2
len: 16
CDR3nt: TGTGCCAGCAGCTTGTACAGGGGCACGTCTGGAAACACCATATATTTT
CDR3aa: CASSLYRGTSGNTIYF

d_gene: .
abundance: .
j_gene: TRBJ1-3
v_gene: TRBV19
len: 13
CDR3nt: TGTGCCAGCACGATAAAATCTGGAAACACCATATATTTT
CDR3aa: CASTIKSGNTIYF

d_gene: .
abundance: .
j_gene: TRBJ1-5
v_gene: TRBV7-2
len: 15
CDR3nt: TGTGCCAGCAGCTTAGGCGAAGGCGCAGTACAGCCCCAGCATTTT
CDR3aa: CASSLGEGAVQPQHF

d_gene: .
abundance: .
j_gene: TRBJ1-2
v_gene: TRBV7-2
len: 17
CDR3nt: TGTGCCAGCAGCTTAGATACAGGTCTCTCCGGGTTCTATGGCTACACCTTC
CDR3aa: CASSLDTGLSGFYGYTF

d_gene: TRBD1
abundance: .
j_gene: TRBJ2-1
v_gene: TRBV7-3
len: 14
CDR3nt: TGTGCCAGCAGCTTAGGGACAGGGGGCAATGAGCAGTTCTTC
CDR3aa: CASSLGTGGNEQFF

d_gene: TRBD1
abundance: once
j_gene: TRBJ2-7
v_gene: TRBV4-2
len: 20
CDR3nt: TGTGCCAGCAGCCAAGAATGGAGACAGGGGAGCGGGCGTCCGGGCTACGAGCAGTACTTC
CDR3aa: CASSQEWRQGSGRPGYEQYF

d_gene: .
abundance: .
j_gene: TRBJ1-5
v_gene: TRBV18
len: 13
CDR3nt: TGTGCCAGCTCCAACCGGGCCGATCAGCCCCAGCATTTT
CDR3aa: CASSNRADQPQHF

d_gene: .
abundance: .
j_gene: TRBJ1-5
v_gene: TRBV28
len: 16
CDR3nt: TGTGCCAGCAGTTTATTGGCAGGGGATAGCAATCAGCCCCAGCATTTT
CDR3aa: CASSLLAGDSNQPQHF

d_gene: TRBD2
abundance: .
j_gene: TRBJ2-7
v_gene: TRBV6-6
len: 15
CDR3nt: TGTGCCAGCAGACTACAACGGGGGGGGGTTTACGAGCAGTACTTC
CDR3aa: CASRLQRGGVYEQYF

d_gene: .
abundance: .
j_gene: TRBJ2-7
v_gene: TRBV19
len: 13
CDR3nt: TGTGCCAGTAGAGAAAGGGGAGACAGCGAGCAGTACTTC
CDR3aa: CASRERGDSEQYF

d_gene: .
abundance: once
j_gene: TRBJ1-2
v_gene: TRBV5-5
len: 15
CDR3nt: TGTGCCAGCAGCTTGGCGAAGCCCTCTAACTATGGCTACACCTTC
CDR3aa: CASSLAKPSNYGYTF

d_gene: .
abundance: .
j_gene: TRBJ1-2
v_gene: TRBV30
len: 12
CDR3nt: TGTGCCTGGACCTTGACAAGCTATGGCTACACCTTC
CDR3aa: CAWTLTSYGYTF

d_gene: .
abundance: once
j_gene: TRBJ1-1
v_gene: TRBV9
len: 14
CDR3nt: TGTGCCAGCAGCATGACAGCCATGAACACTGAAGCTTTCTTT
CDR3aa: CASSMTAMNTEAFF

d_gene: .
abundance: .
j_gene: TRBJ2-5
v_gene: TRBV18
len: 14
CDR3nt: TGTGCCAGCTCACCGTCGGGGGCCCAAGAGACCCAGTACTTC
CDR3aa: CASSPSGAQETQYF

d_gene: .
abundance: .
j_gene: TRBJ1-1
v_gene: TRBV6-5
len: 15
CDR3nt: TGTGCCAGCAGTTCCTCCACTAGTGGAAACACTGAAGCTTTCTTT
CDR3aa: CASSSSTSGNTEAFF

d_gene: .
abundance: .
j_gene: TRBJ1-5
v_gene: TRBV6-1
len: 13
CDR3nt: TGTGCCAGCAGTGGGGACCCGAATCAGCCCCAGCATTTT
CDR3aa: CASSGDPNQPQHF

d_gene: TRBD1
abundance: .
j_gene: TRBJ1-5
v_gene: TRBV2
len: 15
CDR3nt: TGTGCCAGCAGTGCCCGGGACAGGGGAGTCCAGCCCCAGCATTTT
CDR3aa: CASSARDRGVQPQHF

d_gene: .
abundance: .
j_gene: TRBJ2-2
v_gene: TRBV4-2
len: 16
CDR3nt: TGTGCCAGCAGCCAAGTGGGGGCAGGGGTAACCGGGGAGCTGTTTTTT
CDR3aa: CASSQVGAGVTGELFF

d_gene: TRBD2
abundance: .
j_gene: TRBJ2-7
v_gene: TRBV4-2
len: 14
CDR3nt: TGTGCCAGCAGTCGACTAGCTTCCCCCTACGAGCAGTACTTC
CDR3aa: CASSRLASPYEQYF